Reported below is one T cell receptor beta chain. Germline V gene sequence: CDR1 SGHTA, CDR2 FQGTGA. Trimming stripped 5 bases from V and 4 bases from J, with 13 bases between. CDR3 length: 14 amino acids. The sample comes from a study of control samples from healthy donors and cancer patients. Profiling relied on immunoSEQ multiplex PCR, and the TCRdb table lists in-frame clones only, not all of them. Of some 140,000 clones listed, 80% to 90% are singletons. The receptor was isolated from a woman in her twenties or thirties in good health. V and J are TRBV7-3 and TRBJ2-3; possible D gene TRBD2, 5 bases. Sequencing was performed on blood. The CDR3 DNA sequence: TGTGCCAGCAGCCGGCCCCTAGCTCCAGATACGCAGTATTTT. Protein sequence: CASSRPLAPDTQYF.